The clone carrying this T cell receptor beta chain was counted ten times or more. Its antigen remains unidentified. A lack of ophthalmopathy progression within 18 months defined stable Graves' hyperthyroidism. Clinical symptoms, serum thyroxine, TRAb, thyroid ultrasound and orbital computed tomography established diagnosis. This entry comes from a study of T cells in Graves' hyperthyroidism and ophthalmopathy. Overall study findings and caveats: Blood also carried most thyroid clonotypes expanded above 0.001. Ophthalmopathy, which appeared later, was predicted by the model a median approximately six months before onset.

Amplified regions were TCR beta CDR3 sequences from RNA transcripts. During a first-round RT-PCR of the TCR CDR3, the HTBI primer set was used. From the multiplex PCR reads, TCRdb called clonotypes with MiXCR, one entry per CDR3 protein. Here the sample spans roughly 380,000 distinct CDR3 sequences, under 20% being singletons. The germline gives CDR1 SGHRS, CDR2 YFSETQ. There are 17 residues in the CDR3. V was clipped by 0 bases and J by 1 base, with 16 bases between them. The clonotype originates from a young woman with Graves' hyperthyroidism. Sequencing was carried out using blood. This chain joins TRBV5-1 and TRBJ1-1; no firm D call. The CDR3: CASSLVGVSRTNTEAFF. CDR3 DNA sequence: TGCGCCAGCAGCTTGGTCGGAGTGTCACGGACGAACACTGAAGCTTTCTTT.